This entry is about one T cell receptor (beta chain). The antigen remains undetermined. This specimen belongs to a study of T cell clonotyping in hematopoietic cell transplantation. Study-level points and caveats: Cells were unsorted, so CD4 and CD8 contributions were not separated.

Profiling relied on immunoSEQ multiplex PCR, and the TCRdb table lists in-frame clones only, not all of them. Altogether 9,500 to 15,000 clones are present, about half being singletons, with the ten largest covering 10% to 11%. Germline trimming cut 2 bases from V and 7 bases from J; bases unmatched to any gene: 11. The CDR3 consists of 14 residues. CDR1 GTSNPN and CDR2 SVGIG come from the germline V gene (reference sequence). V is TRBV30 and J is TRBJ2-7, with 7 bases lining up with TRBD1. Sequenced: peripheral blood mononuclear cells. This receptor was obtained from a man aged 50 or older in good health. Some clones in this sample may be carry-over from other donors' samples. CDR3 nucleotide sequence: TGTGCCTGGAGTAGCCCGGGACAGTGGCAGGAGCAGTACTTC. Residues: CAWSSPGQWQEQYF.